The following is a T cell receptor beta chain sequence with its context. Its antigen remains unidentified. The length of the CDR3 is 16 residues. V lost 0 bases and J lost 0; bases outside the gene matches: 3. Germline V CDR1 and CDR2: SGDLS, YYNGEE. The entry originates in a study of shared clonotypes between healthy human individuals. Overall study results and limits: Clonotypes not shared had lower generation probabilities than those common to all four donors. Sequencing of the sorted subsets was shown by rarefaction to be incomplete despite large depth.

TCRdb's copy holds only in-frame clones and misses some; the assay was immunoSEQ multiplex PCR. The profile shows about 600,000 clones, about 95% of them singletons. CD45RO-negative, CCR7-positively selected cells formed the naive CD8 fraction, excluding terminally differentiated effector memory CD45RA+ cells. HIV-negative, healthy adults without recent acute infections or vaccinations were the donors. The chain employs TRBV9 and TRBJ1-3; the match to TRBD1 covers 7 bases. Sequencing was performed on naive CD8+ T cells sorted from blood. This TCR was sampled from a woman between 25 and 40 years old in good health. CDR3 DNA sequence: TGTGCCAGCAGCGTAGTCGGGACAGCCTCTGGAAACACCATATATTTT. This encodes CASSVVGTASGNTIYF.